A selection of T cell receptor beta chains follows, all from one sample in a study of chemoradiotherapy in HPV16-positive cancers. Repertoires were generated with immunoSEQ multiplex PCR, while TCRdb's copy carries only in-frame clones and drops some. Of more than 20,000 clones listed, about 90% were seen once; the top ten hold more than 3.5%. Sequencing was performed on blood, taken from a patient who underwent chemoradiotherapy. These receptors were collected from a human donor with HPV-associated anogenital cancer. The CDR3 runs from the conserved cysteine through the conserved F or W. The D gene is left open where the match is weak. Clone sizes are given selectively: once, few, many, or a class where the clone is expanded.

clone_size j_call v_call d_call cdr3_aa cdr3_nt
. TRBJ2-5 TRBV11-2 . CASSRPGRETQYF TGTGCCAGCAGCCGGCCCGGGCGGGAGACCCAGTACTTC
. TRBJ2-7 TRBV4-3 . CASSQSLGSVYEQYF TGCGCCAGCAGCCAATCCTTGGGCAGTGTCTACGAGCAGTACTTC
. TRBJ2-3 TRBV28 . CASSSYWGDSGTDTQYF TGTGCCAGCAGCTCTTACTGGGGGGATTCGGGCACAGATACGCAGTATTTT
. TRBJ2-7 TRBV4-2 . CASSQDRGYEQYF TGTGCCAGCAGCCAAGATCGGGGCTACGAGCAGTACTTC
. TRBJ2-5 TRBV7-6 . CASSTTSRLETQYF TGTGCCAGCAGCACGACTAGTAGGTTAGAGACCCAGTACTTC
. TRBJ1-2 TRBV5-1 TRBD1 CASSPGGRDYGYTF TGCGCCAGCAGCCCAGGGGGCAGAGACTATGGCTACACCTTC
. TRBJ1-2 TRBV11-3 . CASSLDGQGRGYTF TGTGCCAGCAGCTTAGATGGGCAGGGAAGAGGCTACACCTTC
. TRBJ2-7 TRBV6-5 TRBD2 CASSSTRGGSYEQYF TGTGCCAGCAGTTCTACCCGGGGGGGTAGCTACGAGCAGTACTTC
. TRBJ1-1 TRBV10-2 . CATAGTMNTEAFF TGCGCCACCGCCGGGACCATGAACACTGAAGCTTTCTTT
. TRBJ2-5 TRBV19 . CASSRVGETQYF TGTGCCAGTAGTAGGGTAGGAGAGACCCAGTACTTC
. TRBJ1-2 TRBV27 . CASSLSGGGRYGYTF TGTGCCAGCAGTTTATCGGGCGGGGGGCGGTATGGCTACACCTTC
once TRBJ1-1 TRBV29-1 . CSVRGGMENTEAFF TGCAGCGTTAGGGGGGGCATGGAGAACACTGAAGCTTTCTTT
. TRBJ1-2 TRBV9 . CASSTRPRTGNYGYTF TGTGCCAGCAGCACCCGCCCCCGTACAGGTAACTATGGCTACACCTTC